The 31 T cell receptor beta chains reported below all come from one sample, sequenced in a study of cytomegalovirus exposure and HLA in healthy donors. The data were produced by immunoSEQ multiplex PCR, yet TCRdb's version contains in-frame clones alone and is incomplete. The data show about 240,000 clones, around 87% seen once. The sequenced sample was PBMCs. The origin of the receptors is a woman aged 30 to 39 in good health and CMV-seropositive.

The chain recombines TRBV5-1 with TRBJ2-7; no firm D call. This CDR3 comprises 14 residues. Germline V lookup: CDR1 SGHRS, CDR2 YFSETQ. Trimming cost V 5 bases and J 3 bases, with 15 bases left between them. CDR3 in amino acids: CASSDGDSYYEQYF. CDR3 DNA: TGCGCCAGCAGTGATGGAGATAGCTACTACGAGCAGTACTTC. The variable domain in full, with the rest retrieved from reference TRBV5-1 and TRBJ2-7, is KAGVTQTPRYLIKTRGQQVTLSCSPISGHRSVSWYQQTPGQGLQFLFEYFSETQRNKGNFPGRFSGRQFSNSRSEMNVSTLELGDSALYLCASSDGDSYYEQYFGPGTRLTVT.

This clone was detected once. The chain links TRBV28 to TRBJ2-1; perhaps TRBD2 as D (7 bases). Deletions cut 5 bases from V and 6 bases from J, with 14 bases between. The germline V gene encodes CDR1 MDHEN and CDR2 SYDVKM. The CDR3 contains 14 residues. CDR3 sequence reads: CASSRLGGLNEQFF. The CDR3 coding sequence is TGTGCCAGCAGTCGCCTGGGGGGGCTCAATGAGCAGTTCTTC.

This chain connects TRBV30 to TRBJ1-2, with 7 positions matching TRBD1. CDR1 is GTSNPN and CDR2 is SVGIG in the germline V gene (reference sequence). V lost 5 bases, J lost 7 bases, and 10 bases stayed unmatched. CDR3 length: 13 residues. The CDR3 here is CAWVLTGAAGYTF. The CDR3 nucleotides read TGTGCCTGGGTCCTCACAGGGGCTGCTGGCTACACCTTC.

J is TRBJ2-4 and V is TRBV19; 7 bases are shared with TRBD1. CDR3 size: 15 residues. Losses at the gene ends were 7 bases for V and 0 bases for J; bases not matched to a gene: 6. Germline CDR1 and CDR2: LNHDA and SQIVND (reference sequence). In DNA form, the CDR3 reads TGTGCCAGTATGGACAGGAAACTAGCCAAAAACATTCAGTACTTC. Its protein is CASMDRKLAKNIQYF.

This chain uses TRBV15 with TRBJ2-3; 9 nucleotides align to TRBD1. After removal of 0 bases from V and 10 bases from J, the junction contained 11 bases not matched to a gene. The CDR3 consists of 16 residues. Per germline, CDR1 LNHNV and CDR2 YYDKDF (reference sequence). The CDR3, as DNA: TGTGCCACCAGCAGAGATAGGGGACAGGGTGGGTATGCGCAGTATTTT. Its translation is CATSRDRGQGGYAQYF.

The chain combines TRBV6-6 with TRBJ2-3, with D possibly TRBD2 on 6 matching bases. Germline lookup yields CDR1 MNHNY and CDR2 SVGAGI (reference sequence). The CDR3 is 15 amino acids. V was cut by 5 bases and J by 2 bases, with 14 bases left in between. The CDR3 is CASSPGASATDTQYF. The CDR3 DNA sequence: TGTGCCAGCAGTCCTGGGGCTAGCGCCACAGATACGCAGTATTTT.

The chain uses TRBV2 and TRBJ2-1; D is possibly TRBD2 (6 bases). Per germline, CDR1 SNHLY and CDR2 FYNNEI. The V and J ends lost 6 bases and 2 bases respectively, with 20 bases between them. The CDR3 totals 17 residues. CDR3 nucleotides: TGTGCCAGCAGGGCTAGCGAGGGGTGGTATGCCTACAATGAGCAGTTCTTC. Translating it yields CASRASEGWYAYNEQFF.

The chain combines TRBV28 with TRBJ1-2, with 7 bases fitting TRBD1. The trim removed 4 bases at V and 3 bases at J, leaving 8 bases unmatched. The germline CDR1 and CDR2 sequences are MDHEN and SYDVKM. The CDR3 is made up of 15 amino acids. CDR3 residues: CASSSPGQTYYGYTF. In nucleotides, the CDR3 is TGTGCCAGCAGTTCGCCGGGACAGACTTACTATGGCTACACCTTC.

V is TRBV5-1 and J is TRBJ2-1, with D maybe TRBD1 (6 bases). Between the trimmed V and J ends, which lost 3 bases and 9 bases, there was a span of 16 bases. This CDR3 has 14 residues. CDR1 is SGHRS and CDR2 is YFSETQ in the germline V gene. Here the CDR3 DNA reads TGCGCCAGCAGCTACCGAACAGGGTTGGTTGAGCAGTTCTTC. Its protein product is CASSYRTGLVEQFF.

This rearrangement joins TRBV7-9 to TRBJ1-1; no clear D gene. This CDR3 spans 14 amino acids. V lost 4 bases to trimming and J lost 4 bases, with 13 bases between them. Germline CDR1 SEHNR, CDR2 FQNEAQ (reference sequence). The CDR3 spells CASSYVREGTEAFF. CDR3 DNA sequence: TGTGCCAGCAGCTACGTCCGTGAGGGCACTGAAGCTTTCTTT.

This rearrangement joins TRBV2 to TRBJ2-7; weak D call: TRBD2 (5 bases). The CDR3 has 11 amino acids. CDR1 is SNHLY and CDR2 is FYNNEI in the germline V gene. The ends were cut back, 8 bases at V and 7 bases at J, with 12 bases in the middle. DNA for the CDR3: TGTGCCAGCGCTACGCGGAGGGAGCAGTACTTC. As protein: CASATRREQYF.

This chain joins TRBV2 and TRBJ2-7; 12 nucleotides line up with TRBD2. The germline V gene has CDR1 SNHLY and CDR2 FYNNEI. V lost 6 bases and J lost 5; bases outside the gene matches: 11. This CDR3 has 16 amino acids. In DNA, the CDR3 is TGTGCCAGCAGATTTCTAGCGGGAGGGCCACTGGACGAGCAGTACTTC. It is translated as CASRFLAGGPLDEQYF.

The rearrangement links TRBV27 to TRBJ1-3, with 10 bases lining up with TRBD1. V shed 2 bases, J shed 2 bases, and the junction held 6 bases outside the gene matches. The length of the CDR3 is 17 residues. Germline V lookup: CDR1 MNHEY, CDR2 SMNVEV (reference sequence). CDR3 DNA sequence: TGTGCCAGCAGTTTAATCCCCGGGACAGGGGCTGGAAACACCATATATTTT. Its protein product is CASSLIPGTGAGNTIYF.

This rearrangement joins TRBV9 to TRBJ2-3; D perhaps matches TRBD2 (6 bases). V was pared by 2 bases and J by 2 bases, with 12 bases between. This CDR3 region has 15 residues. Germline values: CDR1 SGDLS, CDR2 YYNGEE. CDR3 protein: CASSVSGRVTDTQYF. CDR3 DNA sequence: TGTGCCAGCAGCGTTTCCGGGAGAGTCACAGATACGCAGTATTTT.

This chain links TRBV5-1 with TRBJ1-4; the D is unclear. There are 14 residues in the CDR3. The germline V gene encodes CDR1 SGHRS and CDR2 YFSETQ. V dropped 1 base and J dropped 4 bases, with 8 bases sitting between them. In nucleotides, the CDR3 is TGCGCCAGCAGCTTGTACAGTAATAATGAAAAACTGTTTTTT. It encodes CASSLYSNNEKLFF. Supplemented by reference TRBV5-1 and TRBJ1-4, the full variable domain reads KAGVTQTPRYLIKTRGQQVTLSCSPISGHRSVSWYQQTPGQGLQFLFEYFSETQRNKGNFPGRFSGRQFSNSRSEMNVSTLELGDSALYLCASSLYSNNEKLFFGSGTQLSVL.

CDR3 sequence: CAIRPEDNYQETQYF. The CDR3 DNA sequence: TGTGCCATCAGGCCGGAAGACAACTACCAAGAGACCCAGTACTTC. V gene TRBV10-3 combines with J gene TRBJ2-5; the D is unclear. Germline CDR1 is ENHRY and CDR2 is SYGVKD. V dropped 6 bases and J dropped 0 bases, with 14 bases sitting between them. CDR3 length: 15 residues.

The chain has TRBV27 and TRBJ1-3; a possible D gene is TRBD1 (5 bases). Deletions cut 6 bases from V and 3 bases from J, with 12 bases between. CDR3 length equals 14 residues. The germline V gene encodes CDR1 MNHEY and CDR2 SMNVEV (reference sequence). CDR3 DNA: TGTGCCAGCAGAACGACAGTGGATGGAAACACCATATATTTT. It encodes CASRTTVDGNTIYF.

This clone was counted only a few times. This chain's CDR3 is CASSEYSGYQPQHF. CDR3 in DNA: TGTGCCAGCAGTGAATATAGCGGGTATCAGCCCCAGCATTTT. This chain connects TRBV25-1 to TRBJ1-5; D is unclear. CDR3 length: 14 amino acids. The germline V gene has CDR1 MGHDK and CDR2 SYGVNS. Trimming cost V 0 bases and J 5 bases, with 8 bases left between them.

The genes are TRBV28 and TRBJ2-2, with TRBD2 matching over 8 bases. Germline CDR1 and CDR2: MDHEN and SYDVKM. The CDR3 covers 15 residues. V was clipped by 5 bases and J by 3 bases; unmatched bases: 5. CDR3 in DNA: TGTGCCAGCAGTGCAGCGGGAGTGCACACCGGGGAGCTGTTTTTT. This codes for CASSAAGVHTGELFF.

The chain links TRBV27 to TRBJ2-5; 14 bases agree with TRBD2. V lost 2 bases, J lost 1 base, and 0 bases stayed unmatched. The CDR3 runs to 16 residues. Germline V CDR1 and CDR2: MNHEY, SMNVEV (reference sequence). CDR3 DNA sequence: TGTGCCAGCAGTTTAGGACTAGCGGGAGGCCAAGAGACCCAGTACTTC. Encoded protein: CASSLGLAGGQETQYF.

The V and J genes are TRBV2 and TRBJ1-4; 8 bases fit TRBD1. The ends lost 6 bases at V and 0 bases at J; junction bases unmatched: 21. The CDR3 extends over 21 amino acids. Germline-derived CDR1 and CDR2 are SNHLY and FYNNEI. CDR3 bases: TGTGCCAGCAGGAAGTTAGCCCTACCCAGGGGGCTTGTTGCAACTAATGAAAAACTGTTTTTT. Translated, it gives CASRKLALPRGLVATNEKLFF.

CDR3 region: CASSLRTANYGYTF. CDR3 DNA: TGTGCCAGCAGCTTAAGGACAGCTAACTATGGCTACACCTTC. The gene calls are TRBV7-9 and TRBJ1-2; D is perhaps TRBD1 (6 bases). Between the trimmed V and J ends, which lost 2 bases and 0 bases, there was a span of 7 bases. Germline CDR1 and CDR2: SEHNR and FQNEAQ (reference sequence). The CDR3 is made up of 14 amino acids.

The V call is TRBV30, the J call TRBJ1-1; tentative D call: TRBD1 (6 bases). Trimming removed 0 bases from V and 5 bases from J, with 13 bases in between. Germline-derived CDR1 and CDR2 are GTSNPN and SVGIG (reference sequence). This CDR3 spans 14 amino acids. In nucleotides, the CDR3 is TGTGCCTGGAGTGTTCCAGGGGTGAGAACTGAAGCTTTCTTT. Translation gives CAWSVPGVRTEAFF.

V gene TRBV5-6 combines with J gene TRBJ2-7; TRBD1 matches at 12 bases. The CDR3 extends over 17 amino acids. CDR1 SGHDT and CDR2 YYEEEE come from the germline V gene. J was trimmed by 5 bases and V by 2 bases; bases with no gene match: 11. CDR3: CASSLSVRDRGRNEQYF. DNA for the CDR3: TGTGCCAGCAGCTTAAGCGTCCGGGACAGGGGGCGGAACGAGCAGTACTTC. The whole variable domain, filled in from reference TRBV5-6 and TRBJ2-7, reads DAGVTQSPTHLIKTRGQQVTLRCSPKSGHDTVSWYQQALGQGPQFIFQYYEEEERQRGNFPDRFSGHQFPNYSSELNVNALLLGDSALYLCASSLSVRDRGRNEQYFGPGTRLTVT.

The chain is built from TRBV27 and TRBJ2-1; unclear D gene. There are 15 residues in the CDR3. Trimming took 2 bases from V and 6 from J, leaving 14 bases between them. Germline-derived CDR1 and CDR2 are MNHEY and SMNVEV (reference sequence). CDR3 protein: CASSLMSVSLNEQFF. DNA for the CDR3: TGTGCCAGCAGTTTAATGTCAGTTTCTCTCAATGAGCAGTTCTTC.

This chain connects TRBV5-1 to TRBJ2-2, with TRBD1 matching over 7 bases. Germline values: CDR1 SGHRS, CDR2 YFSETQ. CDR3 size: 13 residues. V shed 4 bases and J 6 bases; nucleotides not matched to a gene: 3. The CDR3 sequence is CASSGDRAGELFF. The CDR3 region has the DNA TGCGCCAGCAGCGGTGACAGGGCCGGGGAGCTGTTTTTT.

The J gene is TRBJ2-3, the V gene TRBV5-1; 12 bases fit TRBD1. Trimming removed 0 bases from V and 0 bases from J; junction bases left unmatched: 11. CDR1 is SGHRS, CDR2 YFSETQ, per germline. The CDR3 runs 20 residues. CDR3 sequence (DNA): TGCGCCAGCAGCTTGGGGGACAGGGGGCGCAAAAAATCTAGCACAGATACGCAGTATTTT. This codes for CASSLGDRGRKKSSTDTQYF.

In DNA form, the CDR3 reads TGTGCCAGCAGTGATGGTGGACTAGCGGGATACCATGAGCAGTTCTTC. Amino acids: CASSDGGLAGYHEQFF. The J gene is TRBJ2-1, the V gene TRBV25-1; 12 positions match TRBD2. V was clipped by 3 bases and J by 8 bases; unmatched bases: 8. Germline values: CDR1 MGHDK, CDR2 SYGVNS. The length of the CDR3 is 16 residues.

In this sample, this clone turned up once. The CDR3 sequence is CASSGLAGGSDTQYF. CDR3 DNA: TGTGCCAGCAGCGGACTAGCGGGAGGATCGGATACGCAGTATTTT. The chain combines TRBV6-4 with TRBJ2-3, with 14 bases aligning to TRBD2. Trimming removed 6 bases from V and 6 bases from J; junction bases left unmatched: 5. Germline assignment: CDR1 MRHNA and CDR2 SNTAGT. The CDR3 length is 15 residues.

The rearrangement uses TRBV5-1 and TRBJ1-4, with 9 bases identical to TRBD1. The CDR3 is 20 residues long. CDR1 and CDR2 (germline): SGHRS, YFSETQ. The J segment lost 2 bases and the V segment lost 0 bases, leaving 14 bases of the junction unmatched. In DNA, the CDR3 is TGCGCCAGCAGCTTGGGGCTCGGGACAGGGATCTTATCGACTAATGAAAAACTGTTTTTT. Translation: CASSLGLGTGILSTNEKLFF.

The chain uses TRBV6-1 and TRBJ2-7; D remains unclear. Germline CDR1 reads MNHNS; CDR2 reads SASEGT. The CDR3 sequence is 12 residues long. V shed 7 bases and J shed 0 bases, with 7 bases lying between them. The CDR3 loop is CASKLSSYEQYF. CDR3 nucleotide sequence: TGTGCCAGCAAGCTGAGCTCCTACGAGCAGTACTTC.